One sample yielded the 24 T cell receptor beta chains listed below, sequenced in a study of cytomegalovirus exposure and HLA in healthy donors. Primers for the PCR totalled 60 Vbeta and 13 Jbeta. Clones were sequenced by immunoSEQ multiplex PCR, and TCRdb holds only the in-frame ones, with some missing. The table lists 250,000 to 350,000 clones, 80% of them singletons. Material: PBMCs. The receptors come from a girl aged 2-9 years in good health and CMV-seronegative.

The chain has TRBV27 and TRBJ2-1, with D unclear. The germline gives CDR1 MNHEY, CDR2 SMNVEV (reference sequence). This CDR3 region has 10 residues. V lost 8 bases and J lost 9, with 8 bases in between. The CDR3 bases are TGTGCCAGCGGCTCTGGTGAGCAGTTCTTC. Amino acid sequence: CASGSGEQFF.

The chain carries TRBV2 and TRBJ1-2; D gene uncertain. The V gene's germline CDR1 is SNHLY and CDR2 FYNNEI. CDR3 length: 13 amino acids. Trimming left V 4 bases short and J 0 bases short, with 6 bases between. The CDR3: CASSGSANYGYTF. The CDR3 DNA sequence: TGTGCCAGCAGTGGTAGCGCTAACTATGGCTACACCTTC. Full variable domain (missing parts from reference TRBV2 and TRBJ1-2): EPEVTQTPSHQVTQMGQEVILRCVPISNHLYFYWYRQILGQKVEFLVSFYNNEISEKSEIFDDQFSVERPDGSNFTLKIRSTKLEDSAMYFCASSGSANYGYTFGSGTRLTVV.

The DNA for the CDR3 is TGCGCCACCACCTGGGATAGCGGGGGGTTAGATACGCAGTATTTT. As protein: CATTWDSGGLDTQYF. The chain joins TRBV5-1 to TRBJ2-3; 10 bases fit TRBD2. CDR3 length: 15 amino acids. Germline CDR1 is SGHRS and CDR2 is YFSETQ. V trimming: 9 bases; J trimming: 5 bases; junction bases outside the gene matches: 12.

The V gene is TRBV11-2, the J gene TRBJ2-3, with 13 positions matching TRBD2. CDR1 SGHAT and CDR2 FQNNGV come from the germline V gene. V was clipped by 5 bases and J by 2 bases; unmatched bases: 4. The CDR3 loop spans 16 amino acids. The CDR3 region has the DNA TGTGCCAGCAGCCCAGGACTAGCGGGGGCCACAGATACGCAGTATTTT. Translation: CASSPGLAGATDTQYF.

The rearrangement joins TRBV6-5 to TRBJ2-3; TRBD2 agrees at 8 bases. The CDR3 has 15 residues. Germline V gives CDR1 MNHEY, CDR2 SVGAGI. J lost 3 bases, V lost 5 bases, and 7 bases had no gene match. DNA of the CDR3: TGTGCCAGCAGTAACATAGCGGGGCCTACAGATACGCAGTATTTT. It encodes CASSNIAGPTDTQYF.

This chain links TRBV2 with TRBJ1-3, with D possibly TRBD1 on 6 matching bases. CDR1 and CDR2 (germline): SNHLY, FYNNEI. Between the trimmed V and J ends, which lost 6 bases and 8 bases, there was a span of 14 bases. The CDR3 is 13 residues long. CDR3 sequence (DNA): TGTGCCAGCAGCTTAGGGGGTTCGGACACCATATATTTT. It is translated as CASSLGGSDTIYF.

The chain is built from TRBV7-6 and TRBJ2-3, with 11 positions matching TRBD2. Trimming removed 0 bases from V and 3 bases from J; junction bases left unmatched: 11. Germline assignment: CDR1 SGHVS and CDR2 FNYEAQ. The CDR3 sequence is 19 residues long. The CDR3 sequence is CASSLALALSSGRTDTQYF. In DNA, the CDR3 is TGTGCCAGCAGCTTAGCGTTAGCCCTGTCTAGCGGGAGGACAGATACGCAGTATTTT.

The chain links TRBV5-1 to TRBJ2-5; 7 bases are a match to TRBD1. The J call may be mistaken, given a closer DNA end match to TRBJ2-7. Germline CDR1 SGHRS, CDR2 YFSETQ. The CDR3 runs 14 residues. This CDR3 is CASSPTGDFYEQYF. The CDR3 DNA is TGCGCCAGCAGCCCAACAGGGGATTTTTACGAGCAGTACTTC.

This sequence joins TRBV18 and TRBJ1-1; D not resolved. The CDR3 runs 13 residues. Germline CDR1 is KGHSH and CDR2 is LQKENI. Trimming removed 5 bases at V and 1 base at J, with 8 bases between. This CDR3 is CASSGSENTEAFF. DNA for the CDR3: TGTGCCAGCTCAGGCAGCGAGAACACTGAAGCTTTCTTT.

The genes are TRBV28 and TRBJ1-2; TRBD1 matches at 7 bases. Unmatched junction bases numbered 10, after V lost 5 bases and J lost 4 bases. CDR3 length: 15 amino acids. Germline lookup yields CDR1 MDHEN and CDR2 SYDVKM. In DNA, the CDR3 is TGTGCCAGCAGTCCCTATTGGGACAGTAGCTATGGCTACACCTTC. It translates to CASSPYWDSSYGYTF.

The chain combines TRBV6-5 with TRBJ1-1; 7 bases match TRBD1. Germline lookup yields CDR1 MNHEY and CDR2 SVGAGI. J was trimmed by 4 bases and V by 0 bases; bases with no gene match: 5. The CDR3 is made up of 15 amino acids. DNA of the CDR3: TGTGCCAGCAGTTACTCGAGGGGGCTACTCACTGAAGCTTTCTTT. Translated: CASSYSRGLLTEAFF.

This clone was seen a handful of times. This chain joins TRBV19 and TRBJ2-5, with TRBD1 identical over 7 bases. Losses at the gene ends were 2 bases for V and 0 bases for J; bases not matched to a gene: 3. The CDR3 runs to 15 residues. Germline CDR1 is LNHDA and CDR2 is SQIVND (reference sequence). The CDR3 nucleotides are TGTGCCAGTAGTATATGGGGGACAGACCAAGAGACCCAGTACTTC. It is translated as CASSIWGTDQETQYF.

The chain carries TRBV28 and TRBJ1-1; D unresolved. The V end was cut by 3 bases, the J end by 0 bases, with 5 bases between. The germline CDR1 and CDR2 sequences are MDHEN and SYDVKM. The CDR3 has 13 amino acids. CDR3 residues: CASSFGMNTEAFF. Written as DNA, the CDR3 is TGTGCCAGCAGTTTCGGGATGAACACTGAAGCTTTCTTT.

The chain combines TRBV7-9 with TRBJ1-2, with D unclear. Germline lookup yields CDR1 SEHNR and CDR2 FQNEAQ (reference sequence). This CDR3 has 14 residues. The V gene lost 5 bases and the J gene lost 2 bases, with 12 bases spanning the gap. The CDR3 region is CASSLKAGNYGYTF. The CDR3 nucleotides read TGTGCCAGCAGCCTAAAGGCGGGGAACTATGGCTACACCTTC.

This clone was seen more than once but under ten times. The chain carries TRBV5-1 and TRBJ1-1; TRBD1 is a possible D gene (5 bases). V lost 1 base and J lost 4, with 11 bases in between. Germline assignment: CDR1 SGHRS and CDR2 YFSETQ. The CDR3 is made up of 14 amino acids. CDR3 DNA sequence: TGCGCCAGCAGCTTGACCCCGGGGGGCACTGAAGCTTTCTTT. This gives the protein CASSLTPGGTEAFF.

The J gene is TRBJ1-1, the V gene TRBV7-9; 11 nucleotides line up with TRBD1. With 4 bases clipped from V and 4 bases from J, the junction kept 14 bases outside the gene matches. CDR3 length equals 18 residues. CDR1 SEHNR and CDR2 FQNEAQ come from the germline V gene (reference sequence). The CDR3 nucleotides read TGTGCCAGCAGCTCTGAAAAAGGAGTCGGGACAGGGGGCACTGAAGCTTTCTTT. Translation: CASSSEKGVGTGGTEAFF. Based on the CDR3 plus reference TRBV7-9 and TRBJ1-1, the full variable domain is DTGVSQNPRHKITKRGQNVTFRCDPISEHNRLYWYRQTLGQGPEFLTYFQNEAQLEKSRLLSDRFSAERPKGSFSTLEIQRTEQGDSAMYLCASSSEKGVGTGGTEAFFGQGTRLTVV.

The chain carries TRBV27 and TRBJ1-2; weak D call: TRBD1 (6 bases). Trimming took off 9 bases at V and 8 bases at J, with 22 bases between the two ends. The CDR3 length is 14 residues. Germline loops: CDR1 MNHEY, CDR2 SMNVEV (reference sequence). The CDR3 DNA sequence: TGTGCCAGGACCCAGGGCAGGGGAATGAGAGGCTACACCTTC. It specifies CARTQGRGMRGYTF.

The chain carries TRBV5-1 and TRBJ2-1, with 7 bases lining up with TRBD1. V lost 4 bases, J lost 7 bases, and 8 bases stayed unmatched. CDR1 SGHRS and CDR2 YFSETQ come from the germline V gene. The CDR3 is made up of 14 amino acids. CDR3 amino acids: CASSATGTENEQFF. CDR3 DNA: TGCGCCAGCAGCGCAACCGGGACAGAGAATGAGCAGTTCTTC.

The chain combines TRBV10-1 with TRBJ2-7; possibly TRBD2 for D (5 bases). V lost 2 bases and J 6 bases, leaving 14 bases between the germline ends. The V gene's germline CDR1 is WNHNN and CDR2 SYGVQD (reference sequence). The CDR3 has 14 residues. The CDR3 sequence is CASSEGSLAGEQYF. Here the CDR3 DNA reads TGCGCCAGCAGTGAGGGGAGTCTAGCTGGCGAGCAGTACTTC.

V usage is TRBV5-4 and J usage is TRBJ2-5; perhaps TRBD2 as D (5 bases). The CDR3 totals 14 residues. From germline, CDR1 is SGHNT and CDR2 YYREEE (reference sequence). Trimming removed 0 bases at V and 5 bases at J, with 11 bases between. The CDR3 bases are TGTGCCAGCAGCTTGGCGGGGTGGCATGAGACCCAGTACTTC. It specifies CASSLAGWHETQYF.

V and J are TRBV28 and TRBJ2-3; TRBD1 agrees at 7 bases. Germline CDR1 is MDHEN and CDR2 is SYDVKM. The length of the CDR3 is 18 residues. V lost 6 bases and J lost 6; bases outside the gene matches: 21. This chain's CDR3 is CASRTPSGTAENYDTQYF. CDR3 DNA: TGTGCCAGCAGGACACCCTCCGGGACAGCGGAGAACTACGATACGCAGTATTTT.

The table lists this clone with a few counts. The chain uses TRBV29-1 and TRBJ1-1; D gene ambiguous. Trimming cost V 6 bases and J 5 bases, with 16 bases left between them. The CDR3 sequence is 13 residues long. Germline lookup yields CDR1 SQVTM and CDR2 ANQGSEA. CDR3 residues: CSVAHGEGTEAFF. As DNA, the CDR3 is TGCAGCGTGGCGCACGGGGAAGGGACTGAAGCTTTCTTT.

The chain carries TRBV28 and TRBJ2-1; 9 nucleotides match TRBD2. Germline V CDR1 and CDR2: MDHEN, SYDVKM. Trimming took 6 bases from V and 5 from J; bases not matched to a gene: 8. The CDR3 extends over 15 amino acids. The CDR3, as DNA: TGTGCCAGCAGAGAGCGGGGGGCGGGGCACAATGAGCAGTTCTTC. This gives the protein CASRERGAGHNEQFF.

The gene calls are TRBV6-5 and TRBJ1-5; 9 nucleotides match TRBD1. The CDR3 spans 14 residues. V was pared by 5 bases and J by 5 bases, with 4 bases of the junction left unmatched. Germline-derived CDR1 and CDR2 are MNHEY and SVGAGI. The CDR3 DNA sequence: TGTGCCAGCAGTACCGGGACAGGGTATCAGCCCCAGCATTTT. Translating gives CASSTGTGYQPQHF.